This TCR beta chain appears in the sequencing data of a study of technical replicates of blood from a few donors. The assay was immunoSEQ multiplex PCR, and TCRdb's table has in-frame clones only and misses some. In the table there are approximately 99,000 clones, 90% to 97% of which are singletons. V lost 2 bases and J lost 6, with 11 bases in between. CDR3 length equals 13 residues. Germline CDR1 is SGHRS and CDR2 is YFSETQ. The receptor was isolated from a human donor in good health. The sample taken for sequencing was T cells isolated from PBMCs. The V gene is TRBV5-1, the J gene TRBJ1-2; D unresolved. CDR3: CASSFGNGDGYTF. Written as DNA, the CDR3 is TGCGCCAGCAGCTTTGGAAACGGGGATGGCTACACCTTC.